One and the same sample provided the 29 T cell receptor beta chains below, sequenced in a study of blood T cell repertoires in COVID-19. TCRdb's table, derived via immunoSEQ multiplex PCR, lists solely in-frame clones and lacks some. Of around 320,000 clones detected, roughly 86% appear once; the ten largest clones hold around 10%. What was sequenced was peripheral blood. These receptors originate from a woman in her thirties with COVID-19, enrolled during active disease.

The chain has TRBV28 and TRBJ2-2, with 8 bases that match TRBD1. Germline values: CDR1 MDHEN, CDR2 SYDVKM. The length of the CDR3 is 17 residues. Trimming removed 4 bases from V and 8 bases from J; junction bases left unmatched: 15. The CDR3: CASSWTGLNVRGGELFF. The DNA for the CDR3 is TGTGCCAGCAGTTGGACAGGGTTAAATGTTCGTGGAGGGGAGCTGTTTTTT.

V gene TRBV3-1 (or the pseudogene TRBV3-2) combines with J gene TRBJ1-3; D might be TRBD1 (6 bases). Germline loops: CDR1 LGHDT, CDR2 YNNKEL (reference sequence). Trimming cost V 4 bases and J 0 bases, with 16 bases left between them. The CDR3 is 17 amino acids. CDR3 in amino acids: CASSPRTVMGSGNTIYF. The CDR3 bases are TGTGCCAGCAGCCCGAGGACAGTCATGGGCTCTGGAAACACCATATATTTT.

The rearrangement uses TRBV27 and TRBJ1-1; D is unclear. The CDR3 contains 13 residues. Trimming removed 3 bases from V and 8 bases from J, with 13 bases in between. Germline V gives CDR1 MNHEY, CDR2 SMNVEV (reference sequence). CDR3 region: CASSFGTGSEAFF. CDR3 nucleotides: TGTGCCAGCAGTTTTGGAACGGGATCCGAAGCTTTCTTT.

The CDR3 DNA reads as TGTGCCAGCTCACCTACAGGTTATGGCTACACCTTC. Protein: CASSPTGYGYTF. The chain recombines TRBV18 with TRBJ1-2, with a tentative D call TRBD1 (5 bases). This CDR3 spans 12 amino acids. Trimming removed 3 bases at V and 5 bases at J, with 7 bases between. Germline CDR1 KGHSH, CDR2 LQKENI.

The chain combines TRBV4-1 with TRBJ1-1; 12 bases are a match to TRBD1. This CDR3 contains 15 residues. Germline CDR1 MGHRA, CDR2 YSYEKL. The V and J ends lost 8 bases and 6 bases, in that order; junction bases with no gene match: 10. The CDR3 spells CASGTGGIRMAEAFF. The CDR3 DNA is TGCGCCAGCGGGACAGGGGGCATCCGAATGGCTGAAGCTTTCTTT.

The V gene is TRBV28, the J gene TRBJ2-7; 9 bases fit TRBD2. Germline V CDR1 and CDR2: MDHEN, SYDVKM. There are 18 residues in the CDR3. The V segment lost 5 bases and the J segment 5 bases; nucleotides outside the gene matches: 19. DNA for the CDR3: TGTGCCAGCAGTCCCTCCGAGTTCAAGCGGGGGGTCTTGGACGAGCAGTACTTC. Encoded protein: CASSPSEFKRGVLDEQYF. Variable domain in full (rest from reference TRBV28 and TRBJ2-7): DVKVTQSSRYLVKRTGEKVFLECVQDMDHENMFWYRQDPGLGLRLIYFSYDVKMKEKGDIPEGYSVSREKKERFSLILESASTNQTSMYLCASSPSEFKRGVLDEQYFGPGTRLTVT.

This clone has only a few counts. The chain couples TRBV7-2 to TRBJ2-5; unclear D gene. Looked up from germline, CDR1 is SGHTA and CDR2 is FQGNSA. The CDR3 consists of 14 residues. V shed 5 bases and J shed 14 bases, with 24 bases lying between them. This chain's CDR3 is CASSLQQPGLTSYF. CDR3 DNA sequence: TGTGCCAGCAGCCTGCAACAACCTGGTCTCACAAGTTACTTC. The full variable domain, its missing parts supplied by reference TRBV7-2 and TRBJ2-5, is GAGVSQSPSNKVTEKGKDVELRCDPISGHTALYWYRQSLGQGLEFLIYFQGNSAPDKSGLPSDRFSAERTGGSVSTLTIQRTQQEDSAVYLCASSLQQPGLTSYFGPGTRLLVL.

The J gene is TRBJ2-4, the V gene TRBV6-5, with D perhaps TRBD2 (5 bases). CDR3 length: 12 amino acids. CDR1 and CDR2 from the germline V gene are MNHEY and SVGAGI. V shed 11 bases and J shed 8 bases, with 16 bases lying between them. For the CDR3, the DNA is TGTGCCGCTAGCCTCCTCGAGGACATTCAGTACTTC. It specifies CAASLLEDIQYF.

V and J are TRBV5-6 and TRBJ1-2; D call uncertain. The CDR3 covers 13 residues. The V gene lost 2 bases and the J gene lost 2 bases, with 7 bases spanning the gap. Germline V gives CDR1 SGHDT, CDR2 YYEEEE. Here the CDR3 reads CASSFDQNYGYTF. In DNA, the CDR3 is TGTGCCAGCAGCTTTGATCAGAACTATGGCTACACCTTC. The variable domain in full, completed from reference TRBV5-6 and TRBJ1-2, reads DAGVTQSPTHLIKTRGQQVTLRCSPKSGHDTVSWYQQALGQGPQFIFQYYEEEERQRGNFPDRFSGHQFPNYSSELNVNALLLGDSALYLCASSFDQNYGYTFGSGTRLTVV.

V and J are TRBV19 and TRBJ1-6; D unresolved. From germline, CDR1 is LNHDA and CDR2 SQIVND (reference sequence). This CDR3 comprises 14 residues. Trimming left V 11 bases short and J 0 bases short, with 11 bases between. CDR3 protein: CAPELLSYNSPLHF. The CDR3 DNA is TGTGCCCCCGAGTTGCTCTCCTATAATTCACCCCTCCACTTT.

This clone was counted only a few times. The V gene is TRBV2, the J gene TRBJ2-1; 10 bases fit TRBD2. Germline V CDR1 and CDR2: SNHLY, FYNNEI. V shed 6 bases, J shed 5 bases, and the junction held 7 bases outside the gene matches. This CDR3 region has 15 residues. CDR3 protein: CASSLKRGGNNEQFF. The CDR3 DNA sequence: TGTGCCAGCAGCCTCAAGCGGGGGGGAAACAATGAGCAGTTCTTC.

The chain carries TRBV27 and TRBJ1-6, with D possibly being TRBD1 (6 bases). The CDR3 is 17 amino acids. Deletions cut 2 bases from V and 0 bases from J, with 11 bases between. Per the germline V gene, CDR1 is MNHEY and CDR2 is SMNVEV (reference sequence). For the CDR3, the DNA is TGTGCCAGCAGTTTAAGGGGGGGGAGCTCCTATAATTCACCCCTCCACTTT. It translates to CASSLRGGSSYNSPLHF.

V is TRBV12-5 and J is TRBJ2-2; D gene ambiguous. Germline-derived CDR1 and CDR2 are LGHNT and FRNRAP. The ends were cut back, 8 bases at V and 5 bases at J, with 12 bases in the middle. CDR3 length: 13 residues. The CDR3 loop reads CASCSGATGELFF. CDR3 DNA: TGTGCTAGTTGTTCGGGTGCGACCGGGGAGCTGTTTTTT. The full variable domain, with the rest looked up from reference TRBV12-5 and TRBJ2-2, is DARVTQTPRHKVTEMGQEVTMRCQPILGHNTVFWYRQTMMQGLELLAYFRNRAPLDDSGMPKDRFSAEMPDATLATLKIQPSEPRDSAVYFCASCSGATGELFFGEGSRLTVL.

As to this clone: The junction and the germline gene differ at one end; a read error may be behind it. The genes are TRBV2 and TRBJ1-2; tentative D call: TRBD1 (6 bases). Looked up from germline, CDR1 is SNHLY and CDR2 is FYNNEI. CDR3 length: 15 residues. The CDR3 DNA sequence: TGTGCCAGCAGCGAAGGAGAGACAGGATACTATGGCTACACCTTC. It codes for CASSEGETGYYGYTF.

This chain uses TRBV13 with TRBJ1-4; D is ambiguous. V was cut by 2 bases and J by 10 bases, with 11 bases left in between. The germline CDR1 and CDR2 sequences are PRHDT and FYEKMQ (reference sequence). This CDR3 is 13 amino acids long. The CDR3 nucleotides read TGTGCCAGCAGCTTAAACTTGGAGGGAAAACTGTTTTTT. Translated: CASSLNLEGKLFF.

The V call is TRBV2, the J call TRBJ1-2; unclear D gene. The germline gives CDR1 SNHLY, CDR2 FYNNEI. The CDR3 consists of 16 residues. V was shortened by 4 bases and J by 4 bases, with 19 bases between the two germline ends. CDR3 protein: CASSAGGGGGIYGYTF. The DNA of the CDR3 is TGTGCCAGCAGTGCCGGCGGAGGTGGTGGGATCTATGGCTACACCTTC.

There are a few counts of this clone. The chain carries TRBV5-4 and TRBJ2-1; TRBD2 is a possible D gene (5 bases). Germline CDR1 SGHNT, CDR2 YYREEE (reference sequence). The CDR3 contains 16 residues. Between the trimmed V and J ends, which lost 1 base and 4 bases, there was a span of 15 bases. CDR3 amino acids: CASSLPRGGGYNEQFF. The CDR3 nucleotides are TGTGCCAGCAGCTTGCCCCGAGGAGGTGGATACAATGAGCAGTTCTTC.

The V and J genes are TRBV5-6 and TRBJ2-7, with D maybe TRBD2 (7 bases). This CDR3 has 13 amino acids. Looked up from germline, CDR1 is SGHDT and CDR2 is YYEEEE. Trimming stripped 1 base from V and 6 bases from J, with 11 bases between. CDR3 coding DNA: TGTGCCAGCAGCTTGACAGGGAGGGGCGAGCAGTACTTC. This codes for CASSLTGRGEQYF.

V gene TRBV2 combines with J gene TRBJ2-1; TRBD1 might be the D (6 bases). The V end lost 6 bases, the J end lost 3 bases, and 12 bases lay between the germline ends. The CDR3 loop spans 14 amino acids. CDR1 and CDR2 (germline): SNHLY, FYNNEI. CDR3 amino acids: CASRGRTVYNEQFF. The CDR3 DNA sequence: TGTGCCAGCAGGGGTAGGACAGTCTACAATGAGCAGTTCTTC.

The chain couples TRBV29-1 to TRBJ1-2; tentative D call: TRBD1 (6 bases). Per the germline V gene, CDR1 is SQVTM and CDR2 is ANQGSEA. The CDR3 is made up of 13 amino acids. Trimming took 5 bases from V and 8 from J, leaving 18 bases between them. CDR3 amino acids: CSVRLFRGRGYTF. In DNA, the CDR3 is TGCAGCGTTCGATTATTCAGGGGCAGGGGCTACACCTTC.

The chain couples TRBV7-9 to TRBJ1-2, with 8 positions matching TRBD1. This CDR3 has 16 residues. In germline, CDR1 is SEHNR, CDR2 FQNEAQ (reference sequence). With 0 bases clipped from V and 4 bases from J, the junction kept 7 bases outside the gene matches. CDR3 in DNA: TGTGCCAGCAGCTTAGCCTCGGGACAGGCTATCTATGGCTACACCTTC. Translating gives CASSLASGQAIYGYTF.

As concerns this clone: Other DNA sequences of this sample code for an identical CDR3. This chain connects TRBV5-1 to TRBJ1-1, with D uncertain. Germline V gene data show CDR1 as SGHRS and CDR2 as YFSETQ. The V and J ends lost 0 bases and 3 bases respectively, with 6 bases between them. This CDR3 comprises 13 residues. CDR3 DNA sequence: TGCGCCAGCAGCTTGGTCGGGGACACTGAAGCTTTCTTT. Translated, it gives CASSLVGDTEAFF.

The rearrangement joins TRBV6-1 to TRBJ2-2; a possible D gene is TRBD2 (7 bases). The CDR3 covers 17 residues. V lost 3 bases and J 7 bases, leaving 21 bases between the germline ends. Per the germline V gene, CDR1 is MNHNS and CDR2 is SASEGT. CDR3 bases: TGTGCCAGCAGTGATTTGTTGGCGGGGGCATCTCTCGGGGAGCTGTTTTTT. Translated, it gives CASSDLLAGASLGELFF.

As concerns this clone: Distinct nucleotide sequences in the sample also encode this CDR3. This sequence joins TRBV11-2 and TRBJ1-1; tentative D call: TRBD1 (6 bases). V shed 3 bases and J shed 0 bases, with 11 bases lying between them. CDR1 is SGHAT and CDR2 is FQNNGV in the germline V gene. This CDR3 has 15 amino acids. CDR3 DNA sequence: TGTGCCAGCAGCTTCGGTCAGGGGCTGAACACTGAAGCTTTCTTT. Amino acid sequence: CASSFGQGLNTEAFF.

The chain joins TRBV5-1 to TRBJ1-2; 10 nucleotides align to TRBD1. CDR3 length equals 15 residues. The trim removed 7 bases at V and 5 bases at J, leaving 11 bases unmatched. Germline V lookup: CDR1 SGHRS, CDR2 YFSETQ. CDR3 sequence reads: CASGSPGTGVYGYTF. Written as DNA, the CDR3 is TGCGCCAGCGGATCCCCCGGGACAGGGGTGTATGGCTACACCTTC.

V and J are TRBV6-2 or TRBV6-3 and TRBJ1-2; TRBD1 aligns across 7 bases. CDR1 MNHEY and CDR2 SVGEGT come from the germline V gene. The length of the CDR3 is 14 residues. Trimming cost V 6 bases and J 3 bases; bases outside gene matches: 7. The CDR3 spells CASSLRTGDYGYTF. In DNA form, the CDR3 reads TGTGCCAGCAGCCTCCGGACAGGCGACTATGGCTACACCTTC.

V usage is TRBV11-2 and J usage is TRBJ1-2; D not resolved. CDR1 and CDR2 from the germline V gene are SGHAT and FQNNGV. V was pared by 4 bases and J by 5 bases, with 8 bases between. The CDR3 covers 12 residues. The chain's CDR3 is CASSSTMYGYTF. The DNA for the CDR3 is TGTGCCAGCAGCTCGACAATGTATGGCTACACCTTC.

The CDR3 sequence is CASRSKTGNTEAFF. The CDR3 bases are TGCGCCAGCAGGAGCAAGACTGGGAACACTGAAGCTTTCTTT. The rearrangement joins TRBV5-1 to TRBJ1-1; no clear D. The CDR3 totals 14 residues. V lost 5 bases and J lost 1, with 12 bases in between. CDR1 is SGHRS and CDR2 is YFSETQ in the germline V gene.

The V and J genes are TRBV3-1 (or the pseudogene TRBV3-2) and TRBJ1-2; D perhaps matches TRBD1 (5 bases). Trimming stripped 1 base from V and 8 bases from J, with 8 bases between. The CDR3 loop spans 12 amino acids. The germline V gene has CDR1 LGHDT and CDR2 YNNKEL (reference sequence). This CDR3 reads CASSQVKGGYTF. The CDR3 nucleotides read TGTGCCAGCAGCCAAGTCAAGGGGGGCTACACCTTC.